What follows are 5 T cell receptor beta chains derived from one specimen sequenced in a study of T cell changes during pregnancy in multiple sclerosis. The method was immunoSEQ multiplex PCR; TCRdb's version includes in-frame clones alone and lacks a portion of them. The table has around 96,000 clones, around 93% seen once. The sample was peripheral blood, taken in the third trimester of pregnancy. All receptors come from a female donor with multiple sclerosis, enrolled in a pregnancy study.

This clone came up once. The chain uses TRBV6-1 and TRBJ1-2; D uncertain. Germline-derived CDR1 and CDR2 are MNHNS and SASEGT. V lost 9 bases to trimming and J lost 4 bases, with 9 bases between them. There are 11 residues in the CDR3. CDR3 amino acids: CARADTYGYTF. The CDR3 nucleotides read TGTGCCAGAGCCGACACCTATGGCTACACCTTC.

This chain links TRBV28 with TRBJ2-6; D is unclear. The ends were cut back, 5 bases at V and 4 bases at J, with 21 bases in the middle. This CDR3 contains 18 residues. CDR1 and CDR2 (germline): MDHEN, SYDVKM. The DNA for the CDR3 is TGTGCCAGCAGTCCGGAACTTGGCCTAGGAGCAGGGGCCAACGTCCTGACTTTC. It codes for CASSPELGLGAGANVLTF.

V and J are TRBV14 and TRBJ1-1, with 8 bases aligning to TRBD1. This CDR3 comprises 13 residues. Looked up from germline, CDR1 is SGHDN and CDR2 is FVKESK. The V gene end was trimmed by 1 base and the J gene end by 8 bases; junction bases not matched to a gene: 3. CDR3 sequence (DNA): TGTGCCAGCAGCCAAGCCCGGACAGGGGAAGCTTTCTTT. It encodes CASSQARTGEAFF.

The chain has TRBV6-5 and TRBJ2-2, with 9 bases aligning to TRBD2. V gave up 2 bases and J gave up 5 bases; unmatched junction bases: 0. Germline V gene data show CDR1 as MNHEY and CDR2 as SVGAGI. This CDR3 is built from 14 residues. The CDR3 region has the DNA TGTGCCAGCAGTTACACTAGCGGGACCGGGGAGCTGTTTTTT. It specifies CASSYTSGTGELFF.

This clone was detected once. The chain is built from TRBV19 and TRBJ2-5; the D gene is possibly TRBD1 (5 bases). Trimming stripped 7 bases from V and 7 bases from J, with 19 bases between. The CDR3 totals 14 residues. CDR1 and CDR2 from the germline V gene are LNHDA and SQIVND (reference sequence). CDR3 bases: TGTGCCAGTACCCCTCTTGACAGTCCTGGGACCCAGTACTTC. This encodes CASTPLDSPGTQYF.